The 19 T cell receptor beta chains below come from one sample, sequenced in a study of blood T cell repertoires in COVID-19. Method: immunoSEQ multiplex PCR; TCRdb's copy keeps in-frame clones and lacks some. This sample carries roughly 170,000 clones, roughly 84% of them seen once, and the ten largest clones take roughly 18%. The source material was PBMCs or T cells enriched from blood (not recorded which). The receptors here all came from a man aged 55 to 70 who had recovered from COVID-19.

The V call is TRBV27, the J call TRBJ1-5; D remains unclear. Germline V gene sequence: CDR1 MNHEY, CDR2 SMNVEV (reference sequence). This CDR3 is 15 amino acids long. V was trimmed by 4 bases and J by 1 base, leaving 11 bases between them. DNA of the CDR3: TGTGCCAGCAGTTCCCTCAGGCCGAGCAATCAGCCCCAGCATTTT. Translated, it gives CASSSLRPSNQPQHF.

The chain recombines TRBV12-3 or TRBV12-4 with TRBJ2-1; 7 nucleotides line up with TRBD1. V dropped 8 bases and J dropped 4; count of bases not matched to a gene: 5. The CDR3 has 13 residues. CDR3 protein: CASRDSIYNEQFF. CDR3 DNA sequence: TGTGCCAGCCGGGACAGCATTTACAATGAGCAGTTCTTC.

V usage is TRBV5-1 and J usage is TRBJ1-6; D is perhaps TRBD1 (5 bases). V was pared by 0 bases and J by 2 bases, with 12 bases between. CDR3 size: 17 residues. Germline V gene data show CDR1 as SGHRS and CDR2 as YFSETQ. The CDR3 bases are TGCGCCAGCAGCTTGGTGCCCGGGGGGACCTATAATTCACCCCTCCACTTT. This translates into CASSLVPGGTYNSPLHF.

The chain couples TRBV6-1 to TRBJ2-1, with a tentative D call TRBD2 (6 bases). The CDR3 spans 15 residues. The germline CDR1 and CDR2 sequences are MNHNS and SASEGT. Trimming cost V 1 base and J 8 bases, with 15 bases left between them. CDR3 nucleotide sequence: TGTGCCAGCAGTGAAGGGCGGGGCGGAATCCATGAGCAGTTCTTC. Amino acid sequence: CASSEGRGGIHEQFF.

The V gene is TRBV2, the J gene TRBJ2-7; possibly TRBD1 for D (6 bases). In germline, CDR1 is SNHLY, CDR2 FYNNEI. The CDR3 sequence is 14 residues long. Trimming took 6 bases from V and 3 from J, leaving 15 bases between them. The CDR3 here is CASRTRTVGYEQYF. CDR3 nucleotide sequence: TGTGCCAGCAGAACCAGGACAGTGGGCTACGAGCAGTACTTC.

The CDR3 loop is CASSTLAGGPSGELFF. The CDR3 DNA reads as TGTGCCAGCAGTACCTTAGCGGGAGGGCCATCCGGGGAGCTGTTTTTT. The V and J genes are TRBV7-2 and TRBJ2-2, with 11 nucleotides matching TRBD2. The CDR3 runs to 16 residues. Germline V CDR1 and CDR2: SGHTA, FQGNSA. The J segment lost 6 bases and the V segment lost 6 bases, leaving 9 bases of the junction unmatched.

This clone showed up just once. This chain uses TRBV7-2 with TRBJ1-6; D is ambiguous. Germline CDR1 reads SGHTA; CDR2 reads FQGNSA. The CDR3 extends over 13 amino acids. Trimming left V 5 bases short and J 6 bases short, with 8 bases between. The CDR3, as DNA: TGTGCCAGCAGCCCTATTGCTAATTCACCCCTCCACTTT. Translated: CASSPIANSPLHF.

The chain carries TRBV9 and TRBJ1-6; D remains ambiguous. V was trimmed by 3 bases and J by 7 bases, leaving 11 bases between them. CDR1 is SGDLS and CDR2 is YYNGEE in the germline V gene. This CDR3 region has 14 residues. The CDR3 bases are TGTGCCAGCAGCGCCGGACGGGAAAATTCACCCCTCCACTTT. Translating gives CASSAGRENSPLHF.

The V call is TRBV5-1, the J call TRBJ2-1; 15 positions match TRBD2. Per the germline V gene, CDR1 is SGHRS and CDR2 is YFSETQ. The ends lost 3 bases at V and 9 bases at J; junction bases unmatched: 10. This CDR3 region has 17 residues. The CDR3 sequence is CASSSRTSGRARVEQFF. The CDR3 nucleotides are TGCGCCAGCAGCTCAAGGACTAGCGGGAGGGCCCGGGTTGAGCAGTTCTTC.

The table lists this clone with many counts. The chain couples TRBV7-2 to TRBJ1-1; D uncertain. The V end was cut by 1 base, the J end by 1 base, with 7 bases between. This CDR3 contains 14 residues. Germline V gives CDR1 SGHTA, CDR2 FQGNSA. The CDR3 reads CASSLGAGNTEAFF. DNA of the CDR3: TGTGCCAGCAGCTTAGGAGCGGGGAACACTGAAGCTTTCTTT.

The chain has TRBV24-1 and TRBJ2-7; a weak D match, TRBD1 (5 bases). The V end lost 2 bases, the J end lost 4 bases, and 8 bases lay between the germline ends. Per the germline V gene, CDR1 is KGHDR and CDR2 is SFDVKD. The CDR3 is made up of 13 amino acids. The CDR3 DNA is TGTGCCACCAGTGATTATAGGGGTTACGAGCAGTACTTC. This gives the protein CATSDYRGYEQYF.

This clone has a handful of counts. The V and J genes are TRBV21-1 and TRBJ2-2; no DNA check was done on the table's D call, TRBD1. TRBV21-1 is a recognized pseudogene. CDR3 length: 15 amino acids. DNA for the CDR3: TGTGCCACTCTATGGTCAGGGATAAACACCGGGGAGCTGTTTTTT. The encoded protein is CATLWSGINTGELFF.

The rearrangement joins TRBV2 to TRBJ2-6; TRBD2 is a possible D gene (7 bases). V was shortened by 7 bases and J by 10 bases, with 14 bases between the two germline ends. This CDR3 has 13 residues. The germline gives CDR1 SNHLY, CDR2 FYNNEI. CDR3 in amino acids: CASKGGASNVLTF. CDR3 bases: TGTGCCAGCAAAGGGGGGGCAAGTAACGTCCTGACTTTC. The whole variable domain, filled in from reference TRBV2 and TRBJ2-6, reads EPEVTQTPSHQVTQMGQEVILRCVPISNHLYFYWYRQILGQKVEFLVSFYNNEISEKSEIFDDQFSVERPDGSNFTLKIRSTKLEDSAMYFCASKGGASNVLTFGAGSRLTVL.

The V and J genes are TRBV30 and TRBJ1-4; TRBD1 agrees at 7 bases. V trimming: 8 bases; J trimming: 5 bases; junction bases outside the gene matches: 5. The CDR3 spans 12 residues. Looked up from germline, CDR1 is GTSNPN and CDR2 is SVGIG (reference sequence). The CDR3 DNA follows: TGTGCCCTAGGGGGCGCGAATGAAAAACTGTTTTTT. It translates to CALGGANEKLFF. The full variable domain, with the rest looked up from reference TRBV30 and TRBJ1-4, is SQTIHQWPATLVQPVGSPLSLECTVEGTSNPNLYWYRQAAGRGLQLLFYSVGIGQISSEVPQNLSASRPQDRQFILSSKKLLLSDSGFYLCALGGANEKLFFGSGTQLSVL.

This chain links TRBV3-1 (or the pseudogene TRBV3-2) with TRBJ1-5; no firm D call. The ends were cut back, 2 bases at V and 1 base at J, with 6 bases in the middle. The V gene's germline CDR1 is LGHDT and CDR2 YNNKEL (reference sequence). This CDR3 spans 14 amino acids. The CDR3 here is CASSQRQSNQPQHF. The CDR3 DNA sequence: TGTGCCAGCAGCCAACGACAAAGCAATCAGCCCCAGCATTTT.

As DNA, the CDR3 is TGTGCCAGTTTTGGCAGGGGCCCTCGGGAGCAGTACTTC. This translates into CASFGRGPREQYF. V usage is TRBV28 and J usage is TRBJ2-7; a possible D gene is TRBD1 (6 bases). Between the trimmed V and J ends, which lost 9 bases and 7 bases, there was a span of 19 bases. Germline-derived CDR1 and CDR2 are MDHEN and SYDVKM. The CDR3 extends over 13 amino acids. Together with reference TRBV28 and TRBJ2-7, the CDR3 gives the full variable domain: DVKVTQSSRYLVKRTGEKVFLECVQDMDHENMFWYRQDPGLGLRLIYFSYDVKMKEKGDIPEGYSVSREKKERFSLILESASTNQTSMYLCASFGRGPREQYFGPGTRLTVT.

This clone has a handful of counts. V is TRBV28 and J is TRBJ1-1, with a possible D match to TRBD1 (5 bases). The CDR3 consists of 16 residues. CDR1 MDHEN and CDR2 SYDVKM come from the germline V gene. Trimming pared 7 bases from V and 0 bases from J, leaving 18 bases between. The DNA of the CDR3 is TGTGCCAGCAACCCCCAGGGTTCGCGCATGAACACTGAAGCTTTCTTT. Its protein is CASNPQGSRMNTEAFF.

In its sample, this clone was seen once. The chain carries TRBV2 and TRBJ1-5; TRBD1 might be the D (5 bases). CDR3 length: 14 residues. The V end lost 2 bases, the J end lost 6 bases, and 11 bases lay between the germline ends. Germline V gene data show CDR1 as SNHLY and CDR2 as FYNNEI. In DNA form, the CDR3 reads TGTGCCAGCAGTGAAAAGGTGGGGGGTCAGCCCCAGCATTTT. Residues: CASSEKVGGQPQHF.

The CDR3 protein is CASSEAERDTEAFF. CDR3 nucleotide sequence: TGTGCCAGCAGCGAGGCAGAGAGAGACACTGAAGCTTTCTTT. The chain combines TRBV6-5 with TRBJ1-1; D call uncertain. The CDR3 totals 14 residues. V shed 6 bases and J shed 3 bases, with 14 bases lying between them. The germline gives CDR1 MNHEY, CDR2 SVGAGI.